The clone carrying this T cell receptor (beta chain) was counted at least ten times. The antigen is not known. The data stem from a study of regulatory T cells in long-lasting Graves disease. The wider study: Over-5-year antithyroid drug use with positive TSH receptor antibodies defined persistent Graves' disease in the study.

Time point given: persistent/refractory GD, antithyroid drugs over 5 years with positive TRAb. Making the TCR library involved RNA that had been extracted from PBMCs. American Thyroid Association guidelines served as the basis for diagnosing Graves' disease. General study results and limits: Authors noted too few samples as a limitation. Persistent patients had a count of shared public clonotypes (about 2,500) that exceeded that of new patients (966).

Through Arm-PCR of CDR3 regions and iRepertoire HTBI primers, TCR beta libraries were built. TCRdb re-called the multiplex PCR reads with MiXCR, one entry per CDR3 protein. The sample lists 300,000 or so distinct CDR3 sequences; around 19% were seen once. CDR3 length equals 14 residues. Between the trimmed V and J ends, which lost 1 base and 2 bases, there was a span of 11 bases. The germline V gene has CDR1 GTSNPN and CDR2 SVGIG (reference sequence). The sample consisted of peripheral blood mononuclear cells (PBMCs), taken when the disease was refractory, from a patient treated with antithyroid drugs. The clonotype was recovered from a female donor with Graves disease. The gene calls are TRBV30 and TRBJ1-1; TRBD1 might be the D (5 bases). The CDR3 region is CAWSDGGFNTEAFF. DNA of the CDR3: TGTGCCTGGAGTGATGGGGGGTTTAACACTGAAGCTTTCTTT.